The next 7 T cell receptor beta chains were all read from a single sample in a study. TCRdb reanalysed the RT-PCR reads using MiXCR and keeps one entry per CDR3 protein. There are more than 600,000 distinct CDR3 sequences in the sample; 14% occur only once, and 3% to 4.5% lies in the top ten. The sample consisted of memory CD4+ T cells from blood. These receptors all stem from a female donor in good health, serving as a healthy control.

This clonotype was counted at least ten times. The rearrangement joins TRBV5-1 to TRBJ1-1, with 7 bases identical to TRBD1. The CDR3 sequence is 14 residues long. The germline V gene has CDR1 SGHRS and CDR2 YFSETQ. The junction had 3 bases not matched to a gene; V was cut back by 3 bases and J by 1 base. CDR3: CASSSPGGNTEAFF. Here the CDR3 DNA reads TGCGCCAGCAGCTCCCCAGGGGGGAACACTGAAGCTTTCTTT.

This sequence joins TRBV3-1 and TRBJ1-2; 7 positions match TRBD1. Germline V gene data show CDR1 as LGHDT and CDR2 as YNNKEL (reference sequence). The CDR3 is made up of 13 amino acids. V lost 6 bases, J lost 1 base, and 2 bases stayed unmatched. The CDR3, as DNA: TGTGCCAGCAGACAGGGGAGTAACTATGGCTACACCTTC. Translation: CASRQGSNYGYTF.

There are many counts of this clonotype. The J gene is TRBJ2-7, the V gene TRBV29-1; no clear D gene. This CDR3 comprises 11 residues. CDR1 is SQVTM and CDR2 is ANQGSEA in the germline V gene. V gave up 6 bases and J gave up 3 bases, with 9 bases separating them. CDR3 nucleotide sequence: TGCAGCGTGAGTCGAAGCTACGAGCAGTACTTC. Encoded protein: CSVSRSYEQYF.

This clonotype was seen only a few times. This rearrangement joins TRBV5-1 to TRBJ1-1; maybe TRBD1 (5 bases). Germline CDR1 is SGHRS and CDR2 is YFSETQ. Trimming took off 8 bases at V and 1 base at J, with 15 bases between the two ends. The CDR3 length is 14 residues. CDR3 sequence (DNA): TGCGCCAGTACCTGGGGGGGTCCGAACACTGAAGCTTTCTTT. Encoded protein: CASTWGGPNTEAFF.

The chain is built from TRBV5-1 and TRBJ2-1; 7 bases align to TRBD2. Trimming took 5 bases from V and 8 from J; bases not matched to a gene: 10. This CDR3 comprises 14 residues. Germline V gene lookup returns CDR1 SGHRS and CDR2 YFSETQ. CDR3: CASSRTRNQDEQFF. The DNA for the CDR3 is TGCGCCAGCAGTCGGACTAGGAACCAGGATGAGCAGTTCTTC.

As to this clonotype: This may be a read error, as it is one base from a much larger clone. The J gene is TRBJ1-5, the V gene TRBV6-1; TRBD1 matches 8 bases. The CDR3 has 13 residues. The junction had 0 bases not matched to a gene; V was cut back by 3 bases and J by 5 bases. CDR1 and CDR2 from the germline V gene are MNHNS and SASEGT. This CDR3 is CASSEDRDQPQHF. The CDR3 DNA reads as TGTGCCAGCAGTGAGGACAGGGATCAGCCCCAGCATTTT.

This clonotype was counted at least ten times. The chain employs TRBV9 and TRBJ2-2; D unresolved. From germline, CDR1 is SGDLS and CDR2 YYNGEE. This CDR3 contains 14 residues. The V end was cut by 7 bases, the J end by 3 bases, with 13 bases between. The CDR3 sequence: CASQGSPDTGELFF. Here the CDR3 DNA reads TGTGCCAGCCAAGGATCCCCGGACACCGGGGAGCTGTTTTTT.